This T cell receptor (beta chain) originates from a study of T cell responses to AZD1222 COVID-19 vaccine. Clones were sequenced by immunoSEQ multiplex PCR, and TCRdb holds only the in-frame ones, with some missing. There are about 140,000 clones in the sample; around 90% occur only once, and 7.5% lies in the top ten. With V trimmed by 4 bases and J by 1 base, 9 bases remained unmatched. Germline loops: CDR1 MDHEN, CDR2 SYDVKM. The CDR3 has 17 residues. The clonotype comes from an adult who received the MenACWY meningococcal vaccine as a control. This specimen was peripheral blood, taken 28 days after the second dose of the MenACWY control vaccine. The J gene is TRBJ1-1, the V gene TRBV28; 10 positions agree with TRBD1. The CDR3 region has the DNA TGTGCCAGCAGTTCTCCCAGGACAGGGGGGTGGAACACTGAAGCTTTCTTT. This sequence encodes CASSSPRTGGWNTEAFF.